This is a list of T cell receptor beta chains from one sample in a study of identifying expanded T cells in peripheral blood. The method was immunoSEQ multiplex PCR; TCRdb's version includes in-frame clones alone and lacks a portion of them. This table has 75,000 to 95,000 clones, around 83% appearing once. Input material: blood. All receptors derive from a person aged 18 to 70 in good health. Both conserved end residues are part of each CDR3.

cdr3_aa j_call v_call
CAISGGLPETQYF TRBJ2-5 TRBV10-3
CSAGGSSYNEQFF TRBJ2-1 TRBV29-1
CASTRGLNTDTQYF TRBJ2-3 TRBV30
CASRRLGGDQETQYF TRBJ2-5 TRBV5-1
CASENGGFGQETQYF TRBJ2-5 TRBV7-9
CASSPSGEAKNIQYF TRBJ2-4 TRBV18
CASSFQAKQYF TRBJ2-7 TRBV27
CASSGTSGGHSYIFF TRBJ2-1 TRBV2
CASSASGDIYGYTF TRBJ1-2 TRBV9
CASSQSGRYNSPLHF TRBJ1-6 TRBV4-3
CASSAGLRSNQPQHF TRBJ1-5 TRBV2
CASSYDGTWGEKLFF TRBJ1-4 TRBV6-5
CASSPAAGRIYF TRBJ2-4 TRBV4-1
CASKVSQGSDTQYF TRBJ2-3 TRBV6-6